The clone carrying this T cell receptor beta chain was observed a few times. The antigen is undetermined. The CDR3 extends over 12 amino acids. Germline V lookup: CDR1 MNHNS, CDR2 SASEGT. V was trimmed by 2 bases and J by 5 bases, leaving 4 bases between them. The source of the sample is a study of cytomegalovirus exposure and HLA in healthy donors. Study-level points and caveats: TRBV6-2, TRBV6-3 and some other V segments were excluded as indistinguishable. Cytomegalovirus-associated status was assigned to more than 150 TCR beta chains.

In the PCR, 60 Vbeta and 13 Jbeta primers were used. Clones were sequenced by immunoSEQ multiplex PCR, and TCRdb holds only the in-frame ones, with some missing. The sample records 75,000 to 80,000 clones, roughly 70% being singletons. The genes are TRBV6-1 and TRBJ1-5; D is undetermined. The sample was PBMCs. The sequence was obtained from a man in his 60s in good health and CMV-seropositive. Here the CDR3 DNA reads TGTGCCAGCAGTGAAAACTATCAGCCCCAGCATTTT. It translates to CASSENYQPQHF.